Listed below are T cell receptor beta chains from one sample, sequenced in a study of cytomegalovirus exposure and HLA in healthy donors. The table came from immunoSEQ multiplex PCR; TCRdb's copy has only in-frame clones and leaves some out. The sample contains about 130,000 clones, approximately 83% of which appear only once. The specimen sequenced was PBMCs. These receptors all stem from a man in his forties in good health and CMV-seronegative. Each CDR3 is given with its conserved first and last residue. Fields, in order: J gene, CDR3 length, V gene, CDR3 protein.

J: TRBJ1-1; length: 13; V: TRBV7-2; CDR3: CASSLVERFEAFF
J: TRBJ2-3; length: 16; V: TRBV4-3; CDR3: CASSQFAGGASDTQYF
J: TRBJ1-2; length: 16; V: TRBV7-2; CDR3: CASSLEPAGGAHGYTF
J: TRBJ1-1; length: 16; V: TRBV11-2; CDR3: CASSPRAPSGRTEAFF
J: TRBJ2-2; length: 15; V: TRBV19; CDR3: CASSGGGPNTGELFF
J: TRBJ1-1; length: 14; V: TRBV11-3; CDR3: CASSFAGANTEAFF
J: TRBJ2-3; length: 14; V: TRBV30; CDR3: CAWSKTGGADTQYF
J: TRBJ2-1; length: 15; V: TRBV18; CDR3: CASSPGTGAGNEQFF
J: TRBJ2-1; length: 17; V: TRBV6-4; CDR3: CASSAPDGLYKGNEQFF
J: TRBJ1-3; length: 14; V: TRBV28; CDR3: CASSLRGPGNTIYF
J: TRBJ2-3; length: 17; V: TRBV28; CDR3: CASSLSESLPNTDTQYF
J: TRBJ2-3; length: 15; V: TRBV6-1; CDR3: CASSRGLAATDTQYF
J: -; length: 13; V: TRBV29-1; CDR3: CSVEGAGDYEQYF
J: TRBJ2-2; length: 16; V: TRBV19; CDR3: CASSINPSLNTGELFF
J: TRBJ1-1; length: 15; V: TRBV19; CDR3: CASSTTGGRGTEAFF
J: TRBJ2-5; length: 17; V: TRBV7-2; CDR3: CASSLLGLAGEPGTQYF
J: TRBJ2-4; length: 15; V: TRBV7-3; CDR3: CASSLIGQQGNIQYF
J: TRBJ1-2; length: 13; V: TRBV4-2; CDR3: CASRGQGAGGYTF
J: TRBJ2-7; length: 15; V: TRBV5-1; CDR3: CASSLDAGASYEQYF
J: TRBJ1-1; length: 14; V: TRBV7-2; CDR3: CASSAQVSSTEAFF
J: TRBJ1-1; length: 11; V: TRBV9; CDR3: CARATGGRAFF
J: TRBJ2-7; length: 14; V: TRBV10-3; CDR3: CAISESVQGYEQYF
J: TRBJ1-2; length: 15; V: TRBV7-2; CDR3: CASSFKTGGNYGYTF
J: TRBJ2-7; length: 13; V: TRBV6-6; CDR3: CASNGQGSNEQYF
J: TRBJ2-1; length: 12; V: TRBV29-1; CDR3: CSVEPGDGEQFF
J: TRBJ1-4; length: 13; V: TRBV27; CDR3: CASRPLVEGKLFF
J: TRBJ2-3; length: 14; V: TRBV15; CDR3: CATARSGRQDTQYF
J: TRBJ1-1; length: 15; V: TRBV7-9; CDR3: CASSQRTLIGTEAFF
J: TRBJ1-6; length: 15; V: TRBV2; CDR3: CASKQGTNYNSPLHF
J: TRBJ2-3; length: 14; V: TRBV19; CDR3: CASSISGEADTQYF
J: TRBJ1-1; length: 14; V: TRBV14; CDR3: CASSLWGVGTEAFF
J: TRBJ2-3; length: 17; V: TRBV29-1; CDR3: CSVELWLGGAAADTQYF
J: TRBJ2-5; length: 16; V: TRBV5-1; CDR3: CASSLEVFLSGETQYF
J: TRBJ1-3; length: 14; V: TRBV6-1; CDR3: CASSPGHSGNTIYF
J: TRBJ1-1; length: 13; V: TRBV5-4; CDR3: CASSLPGNTEAFF
J: TRBJ2-3; length: 13; V: TRBV5-4; CDR3: CAGTGVAADTQYF
J: TRBJ2-3; length: 13; V: TRBV6-4; CDR3: CASSETSGSMQYF
J: TRBJ2-7; length: 14; V: TRBV2; CDR3: CASSGTGGRDEQYF
J: TRBJ1-4; length: 15; V: TRBV28; CDR3: CASSLPQGLGEKLFF
J: TRBJ2-1; length: 15; V: TRBV27; CDR3: CASSLMGPRYNEQFF
J: TRBJ1-4; length: 13; V: TRBV6-1; CDR3: CASSPWTQGELFF
J: TRBJ2-7; length: 12; V: TRBV6-5; CDR3: CASGQATYEQYF
J: TRBJ1-5; length: 16; V: TRBV7-8; CDR3: CASSSSQSVAGQPQHF
J: TRBJ2-1; length: 14; V: TRBV11-3; CDR3: CASSLEPPRGEQFF
J: TRBJ2-7; length: 15; V: TRBV4-3; CDR3: CASSHGTSGSFEQYF
J: TRBJ2-7; length: 15; V: TRBV18; CDR3: CASSPPLGGVYEQYF
J: TRBJ2-7; length: 16; V: TRBV5-1; CDR3: CASSSGLATPSYEQYF